This TCR beta chain originates from a study of T cells after yellow fever vaccination. The sample holds a few counts of this clonotype. TCRdb reprocessed the 5' RACE reads via MiXCR and lists one record per CDR3 protein. The table includes 300,000 to 400,000 distinct CDR3 sequences, around 8.1% detected once. CDR1 and CDR2 from the germline V gene are SGHRS and YFSETQ. Germline trimming cut 4 bases from V and 4 bases from J; bases unmatched to any gene: 3. This CDR3 comprises 14 residues. The sequencing used PBMCs, collected roughly 45 days after the first yellow fever vaccination. The chain recombines TRBV5-1 with TRBJ2-2; TRBD1 matches at 8 bases. This receptor was taken from a man aged 18-30 years who received the YFV17D yellow fever vaccine. The CDR3 DNA reads as TGCGCCAGCAGCCAAGGACAGGGCACCGGGGAGCTGTTTTTT. This translates into CASSQGQGTGELFF.